The 22 T cell receptor beta chains below all came from one sample that was sequenced in a study of cytomegalovirus exposure and HLA in healthy donors. The PCR ran on 60 Vbeta and 13 Jbeta primers. Sequenced by immunoSEQ multiplex PCR; TCRdb stores in-frame clones only, minus some. Of under 85,000 clones in the sample, roughly four fifths were seen once. What was sequenced was PBMCs. These receptors all come from a woman in her thirties in good health and CMV-seropositive.

A few counts support this clone. The CDR3 loop is CASSEARVIVSNQPQHF. The DNA for the CDR3 is TGTGCCAGCAGTGAAGCGCGGGTGATTGTGAGCAATCAGCCCCAGCATTTT. The chain links TRBV2 to TRBJ1-5; D is ambiguous. CDR3 size: 17 residues. Germline lookup yields CDR1 SNHLY and CDR2 FYNNEI. V was cut by 0 bases and J by 1 base, with 13 bases left in between.

This clone showed up just a few times. The rearrangement links TRBV4-3 to TRBJ1-2, with D unresolved. The V end was cut by 0 bases, the J end by 6 bases, with 17 bases between. The length of the CDR3 is 16 residues. From germline, CDR1 is LGHNA and CDR2 YSLEER. CDR3 sequence: CASSQDQKVGADGYTF. CDR3 DNA sequence: TGCGCCAGCAGCCAAGATCAGAAGGTCGGCGCGGATGGCTACACCTTC.

The chain joins TRBV10-3 to TRBJ2-7; no clear D. The CDR3 spans 12 residues. Germline CDR1 and CDR2: ENHRY and SYGVKD. Trimming stripped 8 bases from V and 3 bases from J, with 11 bases between. CDR3 coding DNA: TGTGCCATCGGGCCGCCGGACTACGAGCAGTACTTC. This sequence encodes CAIGPPDYEQYF.

The V call is TRBV28, the J call TRBJ1-5; no clear D. Trimming cost V 2 bases and J 2 bases, with 10 bases left between them. Germline lookup yields CDR1 MDHEN and CDR2 SYDVKM. There are 15 residues in the CDR3. This CDR3 is CASSLVALGNQPQHF. In DNA form, the CDR3 reads TGTGCCAGCAGTTTAGTAGCACTGGGCAATCAGCCCCAGCATTTT.

The CDR3 sequence: CASSIGQGDNEQFF. In nucleotides, the CDR3 is TGTGCCAGTAGTATCGGGCAGGGCGACAATGAGCAGTTCTTC. This rearrangement joins TRBV19 to TRBJ2-1; maybe TRBD1 (5 bases). Germline V gives CDR1 LNHDA, CDR2 SQIVND (reference sequence). V lost 3 bases and J lost 5, with 11 bases in between. The CDR3 covers 14 residues.

The chain couples TRBV29-1 to TRBJ2-7; D is perhaps TRBD1 (6 bases). CDR1 and CDR2 from the germline V gene are SQVTM and ANQGSEA. V gave up 7 bases and J gave up 5 bases, with 15 bases separating them. This CDR3 is 12 amino acids long. The CDR3 nucleotides are TGCAGCGCTGGATGGGGGCAGAACGAGCAGTACTTC. Translating it yields CSAGWGQNEQYF.

V and J are TRBV10-2 and TRBJ2-1; weak D call: TRBD1 (5 bases). Germline loops: CDR1 WSHSY, CDR2 SAAADI. The CDR3 is 15 amino acids. V was trimmed by 6 bases and J by 2 bases, leaving 14 bases between them. DNA for the CDR3: TGCGCCAGCAGGGTGGGGCGACCAACCTACAATGAGCAGTTCTTC. Protein: CASRVGRPTYNEQFF.

The V and J genes are TRBV29-1 and TRBJ2-3, with 8 bases that match TRBD2. From germline, CDR1 is SQVTM and CDR2 ANQGSEA. Unmatched junction bases numbered 3, after V lost 5 bases and J lost 2 bases. The length of the CDR3 is 13 residues. The CDR3 region is CSVKGLATDTQYF. CDR3 DNA: TGCAGCGTTAAAGGACTAGCCACAGATACGCAGTATTTT.

CDR3 sequence reads: CASGSGQVSYEQYF. The DNA for the CDR3 is TGTGCCAGCGGATCGGGACAGGTCTCCTACGAGCAGTACTTC. The gene calls are TRBV6-1 and TRBJ2-7; TRBD1 matches at 8 bases. Germline values: CDR1 MNHNS, CDR2 SASEGT. Trimming at V came to 8 bases and at J to 0 bases, leaving 6 bases not matched to a gene. The CDR3 contains 14 residues.

The CDR3 region is CASSLARQGYTEAFF. CDR3 bases: TGTGCCAGCAGCTTAGCTAGACAGGGATACACTGAAGCTTTCTTT. The V gene is TRBV7-2, the J gene TRBJ1-1; 7 bases fit TRBD1. The CDR3 spans 15 residues. V lost 0 bases to trimming and J lost 3 bases; unmatched junction nucleotides: 4. Germline values: CDR1 SGHTA, CDR2 FQGNSA.

This chain connects TRBV2 to TRBJ2-3; TRBD2 might be the D (5 bases). Trimming removed 9 bases from V and 8 bases from J, with 18 bases in between. CDR1 SNHLY and CDR2 FYNNEI come from the germline V gene. The CDR3 length is 13 residues. CDR3 sequence (DNA): TGTGCCAGGGCGGGCGGCGCAGGCGGTACGCAGTATTTT. It codes for CARAGGAGGTQYF.

V gene TRBV28 combines with J gene TRBJ2-2; the match to TRBD2 covers 10 bases. The V gene's germline CDR1 is MDHEN and CDR2 SYDVKM. The junction had 6 bases not matched to a gene; V was cut back by 9 bases and J by 5 bases. CDR3 length: 14 residues. The CDR3 sequence is CASRPGLATGELFF. The CDR3 DNA sequence: TGTGCCAGTAGACCGGGACTAGCGACCGGGGAGCTGTTTTTT.

This sequence joins TRBV2 and TRBJ2-3, with unresolved D. V gave up 0 bases and J gave up 0 bases, with 7 bases separating them. CDR3 length: 15 residues. CDR1 is SNHLY and CDR2 is FYNNEI in the germline V gene. The CDR3 sequence: CASSEAEYSTDTQYF. For the CDR3, the DNA is TGTGCCAGCAGTGAAGCGGAGTATAGCACAGATACGCAGTATTTT.

The V call is TRBV4-1, the J call TRBJ1-1; D unresolved. The CDR3 runs to 13 residues. V dropped 0 bases and J dropped 5 bases, with 7 bases sitting between them. Per the germline V gene, CDR1 is MGHRA and CDR2 is YSYEKL. The CDR3 here is CASSQESRTEAFF. CDR3 sequence (DNA): TGCGCCAGCAGCCAAGAATCCCGGACTGAAGCTTTCTTT.

The chain couples TRBV27 to TRBJ2-7; D unresolved. Germline values: CDR1 MNHEY, CDR2 SMNVEV (reference sequence). V lost 3 bases and J 0 bases, leaving 6 bases between the germline ends. The CDR3 covers 13 residues. CDR3 sequence reads: CASSFSSSYEQYF. In nucleotides, the CDR3 is TGTGCCAGCAGTTTTTCCAGCTCCTACGAGCAGTACTTC.

The chain is built from TRBV29-1 and TRBJ2-7; 7 bases map to TRBD2. After removal of 5 bases from V and 2 bases from J, the junction contained 6 bases not matched to a gene. In germline, CDR1 is SQVTM, CDR2 ANQGSEA. The CDR3 loop spans 13 amino acids. CDR3 region: CSVHLADTYEQYF. DNA for the CDR3: TGCAGCGTTCACCTAGCGGACACCTACGAGCAGTACTTC.

The chain employs TRBV9 and TRBJ1-1; tentative D call: TRBD1 (5 bases). The ends were cut back, 1 base at V and 1 base at J, with 5 bases in the middle. CDR3 length: 13 amino acids. The V gene's germline CDR1 is SGDLS and CDR2 YYNGEE. The CDR3 here is CASSVQGNTEAFF. The CDR3 nucleotides are TGTGCCAGCAGCGTACAGGGGAACACTGAAGCTTTCTTT.

V usage is TRBV5-1 and J usage is TRBJ1-5, with D possibly TRBD1 on 6 matching bases. Germline V CDR1 and CDR2: SGHRS, YFSETQ. Trimming shortened V by 1 base and J by 4 bases, and 18 bases separated the two germline ends. This CDR3 contains 17 residues. The CDR3 DNA reads TGCGCCAGCAGCTTGTCACAGGGCCCCAGACCGAATCAGCCCCAGCATTTT. This gives the protein CASSLSQGPRPNQPQHF.

This clone occurred once. The gene calls are TRBV21-1 and TRBJ1-2; the DNA was not used to check the table's D call, TRBD1. TRBV21-1 is described as a pseudogene. The CDR3 loop spans 16 amino acids. DNA for the CDR3: TGTGCCAGCAGCAACCTAATCCCGGGACAGGGTAGTGGCTACACCTTC. Its protein product is CASSNLIPGQGSGYTF.

The rearrangement uses TRBV2 and TRBJ1-2; 7 bases fit TRBD1. CDR1 SNHLY and CDR2 FYNNEI come from the germline V gene. The CDR3 has 15 amino acids. The V segment lost 3 bases and the J segment 5 bases; nucleotides outside the gene matches: 9. The CDR3 region is CASSERARGNYGYTF. The CDR3 DNA is TGTGCCAGCAGTGAGAGGGCCAGGGGGAATTATGGCTACACCTTC. The whole variable domain, filled in from reference TRBV2 and TRBJ1-2, reads EPEVTQTPSHQVTQMGQEVILRCVPISNHLYFYWYRQILGQKVEFLVSFYNNEISEKSEIFDDQFSVERPDGSNFTLKIRSTKLEDSAMYFCASSERARGNYGYTFGSGTRLTVV.

This clone occurred once. V is TRBV4-1 and J is TRBJ1-3; possible D gene TRBD1, 6 bases. The CDR3 has 14 residues. Trimming removed 8 bases at V and 1 base at J, with 12 bases between. From germline, CDR1 is MGHRA and CDR2 YSYEKL. The CDR3 nucleotides read TGCGCCAGCGGGGGCCAGGGGTCTGGAAACACCATATATTTT. Its protein product is CASGGQGSGNTIYF.

The chain carries TRBV6-1 and TRBJ1-2; TRBD1 aligns across 8 bases. This CDR3 comprises 13 residues. Germline V CDR1 and CDR2: MNHNS, SASEGT. V was pared by 2 bases and J by 8 bases, with 4 bases of the junction left unmatched. As DNA, the CDR3 is TGTGCCAGCAGTGAATGGACAGGGAGCGGCTACACCTTC. Protein sequence: CASSEWTGSGYTF.